The 10 T cell receptor beta chains reported below all come from one sample, sequenced in a study of Graves' ophthalmopathy and Graves' hyperthyroidism. The TCR beta CDR3 regions underwent amplification from RNA transcripts. HTBI-primed first-round RT-PCR preceded second-round multiplex PCR. TCRdb re-derived calls from the multiplex PCR reads in MiXCR, one entry per CDR3 protein. Of about half a million distinct CDR3 sequences listed, roughly an eighth are singletons. Sequencing was performed on blood. These receptors all stem from a woman aged 25 to 39 with Graves' ophthalmopathy.

Ten or more counts support this clonotype. The V call is TRBV12-3 or TRBV12-4, the J call TRBJ1-5; D call uncertain. V was trimmed by 3 bases and J by 2 bases, leaving 11 bases between them. The CDR3 covers 15 residues. The CDR3 DNA follows: TGTGCCAGCAGTTTTGGGCCTGGGCGCAATCAGCCCCAGCATTTT. This encodes CASSFGPGRNQPQHF.

Ten or more counts support this clonotype. V is TRBV20-1 and J is TRBJ2-7, with D hard to call. Trimming removed 5 bases at V and 7 bases at J, with 18 bases between. Germline CDR1 reads DFQATT; CDR2 reads SNEGSKA (reference sequence). The CDR3 contains 13 residues. The CDR3 DNA follows: TGCAGTGCTCAAACCGGACCTACGTGGGAGCAGTACTTC. Translated, it gives CSAQTGPTWEQYF.

The genes are TRBV7-2 and TRBJ2-7, with a possible D match to TRBD1 (6 bases). The CDR3 length is 14 residues. The V end lost 1 base, the J end lost 6 bases, and 13 bases lay between the germline ends. CDR1 is SGHTA and CDR2 is FQGNSA in the germline V gene. CDR3 in amino acids: CASSLESGVGEQYF. CDR3 sequence (DNA): TGTGCCAGCAGCTTAGAATCAGGGGTGGGCGAGCAGTACTTC.

The chain carries TRBV19 and TRBJ2-7; no clear D gene. The CDR3 is 15 residues long. The germline gives CDR1 LNHDA, CDR2 SQIVND (reference sequence). The V gene lost 6 bases and the J gene lost 3 bases, with 18 bases spanning the gap. CDR3 region: CASSSSELINYEQYF. DNA of the CDR3: TGTGCCAGTAGCTCAAGCGAATTAATCAACTACGAGCAGTACTTC.

There are a few counts of this clonotype. The chain couples TRBV13 to TRBJ2-3; 13 bases map to TRBD2. The junction had 9 bases not matched to a gene; V was cut back by 4 bases and J by 2 bases. There are 18 residues in the CDR3. The germline V gene has CDR1 PRHDT and CDR2 FYEKMQ (reference sequence). The CDR3 region has the DNA TGTGCCAGCAGCTCCAGACTAGCGGGAGGCATACCCACAGATACGCAGTATTTT. It yields the protein CASSSRLAGGIPTDTQYF.

Many counts were recorded for this clonotype. The chain employs TRBV7-3 and TRBJ1-1; D is perhaps TRBD1 (6 bases). The CDR3 loop spans 13 amino acids. Looked up from germline, CDR1 is SGHTA and CDR2 is FQGTGA. The V end lost 2 bases, the J end lost 6 bases, and 10 bases lay between the germline ends. CDR3 in amino acids: CASSLPTGPEAFF. DNA of the CDR3: TGTGCCAGCAGCTTACCAACAGGGCCTGAAGCTTTCTTT.

At least ten counts were recorded for this clonotype. This chain connects TRBV28 to TRBJ1-5, with a weak D call TRBD1 (6 bases). Between the trimmed V and J ends, which lost 4 bases and 6 bases, there was a span of 13 bases. Germline lookup yields CDR1 MDHEN and CDR2 SYDVKM. CDR3 size: 14 residues. The CDR3 protein is CASSSPQGTQPQHF. CDR3 DNA sequence: TGTGCCAGCAGTTCCCCCCAGGGGACTCAGCCCCAGCATTTT.

This clonotype was seen repeatedly, ten times or more. V is TRBV30 and J is TRBJ1-1, with D hard to call. This CDR3 is 14 amino acids long. Germline lookup yields CDR1 GTSNPN and CDR2 SVGIG (reference sequence). V lost 2 bases and J 4 bases, leaving 14 bases between the germline ends. In DNA, the CDR3 is TGTGCCTGGAGTCTGGGCTTAGGATCCACTGAAGCTTTCTTT. Residues: CAWSLGLGSTEAFF.

This clonotype was observed at least ten times. The rearrangement uses TRBV28 and TRBJ1-2; D uncertain. Trimming took 2 bases from V and 7 from J, leaving 8 bases between them. The CDR3 runs 12 residues. Germline CDR1 reads MDHEN; CDR2 reads SYDVKM. Here the CDR3 reads CASSLGGRGYTF. The CDR3 DNA follows: TGTGCCAGCAGTTTAGGCGGACGTGGCTACACCTTC.

The rearrangement links TRBV30 to TRBJ2-5; 10 bases agree with TRBD1. With 3 bases clipped from V and 5 bases from J, the junction kept 3 bases outside the gene matches. The CDR3 is 13 residues long. The germline V gene has CDR1 GTSNPN and CDR2 SVGIG (reference sequence). CDR3 amino acids: CAWRGDRGETQYF. The DNA of the CDR3 is TGTGCCTGGAGAGGGGACAGGGGTGAGACCCAGTACTTC.